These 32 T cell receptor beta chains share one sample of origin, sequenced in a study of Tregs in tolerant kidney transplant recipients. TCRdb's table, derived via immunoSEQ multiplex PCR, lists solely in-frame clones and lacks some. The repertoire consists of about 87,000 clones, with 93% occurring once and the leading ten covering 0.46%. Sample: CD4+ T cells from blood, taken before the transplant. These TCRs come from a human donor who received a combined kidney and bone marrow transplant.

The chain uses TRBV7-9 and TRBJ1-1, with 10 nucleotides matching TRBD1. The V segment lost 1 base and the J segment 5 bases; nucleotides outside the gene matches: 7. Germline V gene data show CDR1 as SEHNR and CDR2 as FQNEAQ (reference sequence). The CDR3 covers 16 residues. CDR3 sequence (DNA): TGTGCCAGCAGCTTAGGGCCAGGGACAGGGGATACTGAAGCTTTCTTT. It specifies CASSLGPGTGDTEAFF.

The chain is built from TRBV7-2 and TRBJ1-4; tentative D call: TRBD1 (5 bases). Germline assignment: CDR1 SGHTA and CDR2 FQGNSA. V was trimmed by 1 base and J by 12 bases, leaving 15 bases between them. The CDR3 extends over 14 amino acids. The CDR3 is CASSLGQGLGELFF. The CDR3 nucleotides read TGTGCCAGCAGCTTAGGCCAGGGTTTGGGTGAACTGTTTTTT.

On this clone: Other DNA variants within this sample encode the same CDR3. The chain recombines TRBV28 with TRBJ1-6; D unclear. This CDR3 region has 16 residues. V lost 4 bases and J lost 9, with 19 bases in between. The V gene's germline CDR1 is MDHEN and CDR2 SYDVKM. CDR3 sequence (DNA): TGTGCCAGCAGTTCCTCCTTTGGCGGACTGGGTTCACCCCTCCACTTT. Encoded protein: CASSSSFGGLGSPLHF. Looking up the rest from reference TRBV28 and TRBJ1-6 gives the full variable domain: DVKVTQSSRYLVKRTGEKVFLECVQDMDHENMFWYRQDPGLGLRLIYFSYDVKMKEKGDIPEGYSVSREKKERFSLILESASTNQTSMYLCASSSSFGGLGSPLHFGNGTRLTVT.

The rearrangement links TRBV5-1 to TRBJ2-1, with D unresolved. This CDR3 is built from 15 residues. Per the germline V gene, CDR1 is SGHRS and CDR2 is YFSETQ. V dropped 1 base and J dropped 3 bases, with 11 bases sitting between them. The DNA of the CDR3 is TGCGCCAGCAGCTTGTTGGCAGATAACTACAATGAGCAGTTCTTC. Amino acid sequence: CASSLLADNYNEQFF.

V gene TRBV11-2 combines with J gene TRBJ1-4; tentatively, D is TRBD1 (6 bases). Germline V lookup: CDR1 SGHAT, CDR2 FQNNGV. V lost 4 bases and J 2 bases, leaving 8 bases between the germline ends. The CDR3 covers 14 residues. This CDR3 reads CASSSRGTNEKLFF. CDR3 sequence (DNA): TGTGCCAGCAGCTCAAGGGGGACTAATGAAAAACTGTTTTTT.

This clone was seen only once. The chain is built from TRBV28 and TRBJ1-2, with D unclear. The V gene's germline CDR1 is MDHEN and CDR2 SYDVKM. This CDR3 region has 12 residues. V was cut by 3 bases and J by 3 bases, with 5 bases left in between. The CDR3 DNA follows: TGTGCCAGCAGTTTTAGAGACTATGGCTACACCTTC. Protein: CASSFRDYGYTF.

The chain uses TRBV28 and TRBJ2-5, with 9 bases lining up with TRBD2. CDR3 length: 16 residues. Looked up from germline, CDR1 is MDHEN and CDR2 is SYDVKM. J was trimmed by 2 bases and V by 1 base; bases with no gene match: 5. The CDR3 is CASSLSGLAKQETQYF. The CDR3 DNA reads TGTGCCAGCAGTTTATCGGGACTAGCCAAACAAGAGACCCAGTACTTC. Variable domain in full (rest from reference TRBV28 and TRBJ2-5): DVKVTQSSRYLVKRTGEKVFLECVQDMDHENMFWYRQDPGLGLRLIYFSYDVKMKEKGDIPEGYSVSREKKERFSLILESASTNQTSMYLCASSLSGLAKQETQYFGPGTRLLVL.

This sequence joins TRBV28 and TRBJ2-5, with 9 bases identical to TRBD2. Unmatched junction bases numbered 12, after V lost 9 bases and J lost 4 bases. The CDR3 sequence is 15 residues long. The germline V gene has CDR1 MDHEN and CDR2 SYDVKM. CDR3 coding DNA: TGTGCCAGTACAATCGGGCGGGGGGGCGGAGAGACCCAGTACTTC. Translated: CASTIGRGGGETQYF.

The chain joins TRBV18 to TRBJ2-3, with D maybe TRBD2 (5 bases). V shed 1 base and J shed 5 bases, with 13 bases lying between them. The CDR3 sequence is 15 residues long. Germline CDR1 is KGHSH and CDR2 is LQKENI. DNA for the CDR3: TGTGCCAGCTCACCACATCCGCAAAGCGGAGATACGCAGTATTTT. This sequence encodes CASSPHPQSGDTQYF.

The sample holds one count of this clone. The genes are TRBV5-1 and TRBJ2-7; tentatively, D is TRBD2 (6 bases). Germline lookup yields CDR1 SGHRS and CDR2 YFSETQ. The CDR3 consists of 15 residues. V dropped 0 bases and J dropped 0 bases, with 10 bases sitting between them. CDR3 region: CASSLAGGTSYEQYF. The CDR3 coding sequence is TGCGCCAGCAGCTTGGCCGGCGGGACCTCCTACGAGCAGTACTTC.

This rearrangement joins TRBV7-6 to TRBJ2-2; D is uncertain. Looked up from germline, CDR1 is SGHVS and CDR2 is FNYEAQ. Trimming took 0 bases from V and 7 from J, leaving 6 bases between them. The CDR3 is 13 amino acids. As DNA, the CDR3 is TGTGCCAGCAGCTTAGCAACATACGGGGAGCTGTTTTTT. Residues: CASSLATYGELFF.

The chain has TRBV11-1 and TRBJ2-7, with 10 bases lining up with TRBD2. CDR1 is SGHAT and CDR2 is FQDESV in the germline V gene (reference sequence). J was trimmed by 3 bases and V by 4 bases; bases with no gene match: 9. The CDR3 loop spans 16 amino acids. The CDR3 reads CASSSRAAGGLYEQYF. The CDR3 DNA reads TGTGCCAGCAGCTCCCGAGCAGCGGGAGGGCTCTACGAGCAGTACTTC.

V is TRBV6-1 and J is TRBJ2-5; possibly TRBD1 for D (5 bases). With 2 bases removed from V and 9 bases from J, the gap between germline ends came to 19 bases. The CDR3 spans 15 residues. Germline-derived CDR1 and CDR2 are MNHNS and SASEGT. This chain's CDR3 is CASSESRGTPRAQYF. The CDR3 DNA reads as TGTGCCAGCAGTGAATCCCGCGGTACCCCCAGGGCCCAGTACTTC.

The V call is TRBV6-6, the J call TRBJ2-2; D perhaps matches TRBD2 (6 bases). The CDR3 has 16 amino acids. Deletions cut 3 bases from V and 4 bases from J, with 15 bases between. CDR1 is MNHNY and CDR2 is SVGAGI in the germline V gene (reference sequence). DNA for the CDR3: TGTGCCAGCAGTTATCGTGGGGGGATGAGCACCGGGGAGCTGTTTTTT. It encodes CASSYRGGMSTGELFF.

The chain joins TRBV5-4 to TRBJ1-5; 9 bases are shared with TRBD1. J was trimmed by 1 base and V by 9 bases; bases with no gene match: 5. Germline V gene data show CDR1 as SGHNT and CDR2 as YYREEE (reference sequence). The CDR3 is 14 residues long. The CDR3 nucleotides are TGTGCCACCTACGACAGGGGGAGCAATCAGCCCCAGCATTTT. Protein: CATYDRGSNQPQHF.

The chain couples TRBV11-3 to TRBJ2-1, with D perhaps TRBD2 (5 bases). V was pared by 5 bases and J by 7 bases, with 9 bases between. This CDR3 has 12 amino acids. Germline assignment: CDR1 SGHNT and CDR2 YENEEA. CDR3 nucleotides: TGTGCCAGCAGCCTACTAGATAATGAGCAGTTCTTC. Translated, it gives CASSLLDNEQFF.

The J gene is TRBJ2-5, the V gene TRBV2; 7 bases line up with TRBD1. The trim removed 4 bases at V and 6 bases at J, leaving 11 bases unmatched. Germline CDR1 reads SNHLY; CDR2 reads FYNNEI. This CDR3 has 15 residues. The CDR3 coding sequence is TGTGCCAGCAGTGGAGCCAAGACAGGGCCGAAGACCCAGTACTTC. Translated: CASSGAKTGPKTQYF.

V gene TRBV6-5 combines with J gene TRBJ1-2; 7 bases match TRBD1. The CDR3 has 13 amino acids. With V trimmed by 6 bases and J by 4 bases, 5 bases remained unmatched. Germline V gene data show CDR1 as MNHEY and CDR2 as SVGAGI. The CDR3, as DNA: TGTGCCAGCAGCCGCGACAGGGCCTATGGCTACACCTTC. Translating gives CASSRDRAYGYTF.

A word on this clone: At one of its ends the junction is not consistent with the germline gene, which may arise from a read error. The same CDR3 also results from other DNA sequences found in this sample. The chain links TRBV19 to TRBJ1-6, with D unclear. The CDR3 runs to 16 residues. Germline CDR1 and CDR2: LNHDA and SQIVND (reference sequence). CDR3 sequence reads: CASSAGYSSYNSPLHF. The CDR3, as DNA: TGTGCCAGTAGCGCGGGGTACAGCTCCTATAATTCCCCCCTCCACTTT.

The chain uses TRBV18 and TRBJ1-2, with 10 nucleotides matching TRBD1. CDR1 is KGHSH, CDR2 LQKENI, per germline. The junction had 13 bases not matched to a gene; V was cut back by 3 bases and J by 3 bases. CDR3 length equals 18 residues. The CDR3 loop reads CASSPRDRGGLLDYGYTF. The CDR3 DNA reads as TGTGCCAGCTCACCTCGGGACAGGGGCGGTTTATTAGACTATGGCTACACCTTC.

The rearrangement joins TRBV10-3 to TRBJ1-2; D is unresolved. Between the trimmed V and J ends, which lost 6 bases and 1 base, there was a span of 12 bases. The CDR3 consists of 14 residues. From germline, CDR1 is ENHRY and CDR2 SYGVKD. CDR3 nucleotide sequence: TGTGCCATCAGCCCTCGACATCTTAACTATGGCTACACCTTC. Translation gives CAISPRHLNYGYTF.

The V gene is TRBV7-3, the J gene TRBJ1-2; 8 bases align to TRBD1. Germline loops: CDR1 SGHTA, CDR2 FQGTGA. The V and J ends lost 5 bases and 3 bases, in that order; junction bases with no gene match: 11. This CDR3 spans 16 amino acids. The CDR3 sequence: CASSRSSGGVDYGYTF. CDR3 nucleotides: TGTGCCAGCAGCCGATCCTCAGGGGGCGTCGACTATGGCTACACCTTC.

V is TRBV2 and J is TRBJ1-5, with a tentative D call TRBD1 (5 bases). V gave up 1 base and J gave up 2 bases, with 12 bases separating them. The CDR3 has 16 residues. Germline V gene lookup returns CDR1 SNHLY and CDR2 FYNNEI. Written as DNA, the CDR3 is TGTGCCAGCAGTGAAGGTACGGCCAGGGGCAATCAGCCCCAGCATTTT. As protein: CASSEGTARGNQPQHF.

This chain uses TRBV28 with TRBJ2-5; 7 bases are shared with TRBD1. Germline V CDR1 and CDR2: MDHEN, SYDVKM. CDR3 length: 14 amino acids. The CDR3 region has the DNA TGTGCTACCTCCAGGGACAGAGTTCAAGAGACCCAGTACTTC. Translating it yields CATSRDRVQETQYF.

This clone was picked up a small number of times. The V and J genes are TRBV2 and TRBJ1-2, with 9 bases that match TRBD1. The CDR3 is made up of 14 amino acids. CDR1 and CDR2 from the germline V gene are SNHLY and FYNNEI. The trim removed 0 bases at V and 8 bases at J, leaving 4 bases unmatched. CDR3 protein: CASSEAQGARGYTF. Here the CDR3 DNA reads TGTGCCAGCAGTGAAGCACAGGGGGCGAGGGGCTACACCTTC.

Here the CDR3 DNA reads TGTGCCAGCAGTTGGCTAGCGAACTCCTACGAGCAGTACTTC. This translates into CASSWLANSYEQYF. The rearrangement joins TRBV5-4 to TRBJ2-7, with D perhaps matching TRBD2 (6 bases). The CDR3 runs 14 residues. Trimming cost V 5 bases and J 0 bases, with 12 bases left between them. The germline V gene has CDR1 SGHNT and CDR2 YYREEE (reference sequence). Using reference TRBV5-4 and TRBJ2-7 for the parts outside the CDR3, the full variable domain is ETGVTQSPTHLIKTRGQQVTLRCSSQSGHNTVSWYQQALGQGPQFIFQYYREEENGRGNFPPRFSGLQFPNYSSELNVNALELDDSALYLCASSWLANSYEQYFGPGTRLTVT.

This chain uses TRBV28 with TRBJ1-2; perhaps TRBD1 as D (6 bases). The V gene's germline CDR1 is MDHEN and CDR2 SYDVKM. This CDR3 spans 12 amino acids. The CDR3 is CAGASIDYGYTF. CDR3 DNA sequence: TGTGCGGGGGCCTCTATCGACTATGGCTACACCTTC.

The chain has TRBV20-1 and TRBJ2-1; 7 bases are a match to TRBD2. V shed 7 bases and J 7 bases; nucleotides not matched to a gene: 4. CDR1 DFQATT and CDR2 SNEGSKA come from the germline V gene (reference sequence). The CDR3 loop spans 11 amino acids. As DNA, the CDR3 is TGCAGTGGCCGGGGGGTTAATGAGCAGTTCTTC. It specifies CSGRGVNEQFF.

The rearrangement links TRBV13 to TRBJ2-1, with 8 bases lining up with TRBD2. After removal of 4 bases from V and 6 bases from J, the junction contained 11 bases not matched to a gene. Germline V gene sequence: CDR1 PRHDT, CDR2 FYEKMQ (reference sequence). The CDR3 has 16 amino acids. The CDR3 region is CASSSTGRGGGNEQFF. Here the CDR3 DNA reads TGTGCCAGCAGCTCGACCGGCCGGGGGGGCGGCAATGAGCAGTTCTTC.

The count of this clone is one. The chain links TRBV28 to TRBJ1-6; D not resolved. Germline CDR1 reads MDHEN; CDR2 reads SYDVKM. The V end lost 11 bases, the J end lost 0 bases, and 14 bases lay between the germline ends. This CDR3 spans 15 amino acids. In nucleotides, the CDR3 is TGTGCCGCCGACCCGGGTCCCTCCTATAATTCACCCCTCCACTTT. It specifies CAADPGPSYNSPLHF.

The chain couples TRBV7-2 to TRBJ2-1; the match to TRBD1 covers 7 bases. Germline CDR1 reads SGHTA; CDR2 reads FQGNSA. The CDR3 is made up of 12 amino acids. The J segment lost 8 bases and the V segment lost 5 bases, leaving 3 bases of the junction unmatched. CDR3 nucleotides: TGTGCCAGCAGCAAACAGGGGTATGAGCAGTTCTTC. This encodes CASSKQGYEQFF.

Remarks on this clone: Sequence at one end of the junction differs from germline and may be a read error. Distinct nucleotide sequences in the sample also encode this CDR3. This CDR3 is CASSRLGRAYNSPLHF. CDR3 DNA sequence: TGTGCCAGCAGCCGCCTGGGGAGGGCCTATAATTCCCCCCTCCACTTT. This chain joins TRBV7-9 and TRBJ1-6; the D is unclear. In germline, CDR1 is SEHNR, CDR2 FQNEAQ (reference sequence). This CDR3 comprises 16 residues.